This T cell receptor beta chain was found in a study of cytomegalovirus exposure and HLA in healthy donors. General study results and limits: Many donors shared some public TCRs, even though most TCR sequences were rare. Later examination showed HLA-associated TCR beta chains had greater clonal expansion than equally common others.

A note on this clone: No antigen is known for it.

13 Jbeta primers and 60 Vbeta primers were used for the PCR. Data came from immunoSEQ multiplex PCR; TCRdb stores just in-frame clones and leaves some out. This table has fewer than 70,000 clones, around 73% appearing once. Germline values: CDR1 SGHRS, CDR2 YFSETQ. Trimming stripped 5 bases from V and 2 bases from J, with 7 bases between. The CDR3 sequence is 12 residues long. This sequence joins TRBV5-1 and TRBJ1-1; D uncertain. The material sequenced was PBMCs. This TCR came from a man in his fifties or sixties in good health and CMV-seronegative. Here the CDR3 DNA reads TGCGCCAGCAGAGCCGGTAACACTGAAGCTTTCTTT. This translates into CASRAGNTEAFF.